These 9 T cell receptor beta chains came from one sample sequenced in a study of cytomegalovirus exposure and HLA in healthy donors. The primer mix had 60 Vbeta and 13 Jbeta primers. The table came from immunoSEQ multiplex PCR; TCRdb's copy has only in-frame clones and leaves some out. The sample consists of around 100,000 clones, about 8% of them appearing once. The sequencing input was PBMCs. Every receptor here comes from a man in his fifties or sixties in good health and CMV-seronegative.

V and J are TRBV2 and TRBJ1-2; TRBD1 aligns across 7 bases. The CDR3 consists of 12 residues. From germline, CDR1 is SNHLY and CDR2 FYNNEI. V was clipped by 6 bases and J by 6 bases; unmatched bases: 4. CDR3 amino acids: CASSVTGDGYTF. CDR3 in DNA: TGTGCCAGCAGCGTAACAGGGGATGGCTACACCTTC. Looking up the rest from reference TRBV2 and TRBJ1-2 gives the full variable domain: EPEVTQTPSHQVTQMGQEVILRCVPISNHLYFYWYRQILGQKVEFLVSFYNNEISEKSEIFDDQFSVERPDGSNFTLKIRSTKLEDSAMYFCASSVTGDGYTFGSGTRLTVV.

The chain links TRBV7-6 to TRBJ2-3, with 7 positions matching TRBD2. Germline lookup yields CDR1 SGHVS and CDR2 FNYEAQ. CDR3 length: 15 amino acids. The V gene end was trimmed by 0 bases and the J gene end by 5 bases; junction bases not matched to a gene: 5. This chain's CDR3 is CASSLAPREKDTQYF. The CDR3 DNA reads as TGTGCCAGCAGCTTAGCTCCGCGGGAGAAAGATACGCAGTATTTT. Looking up the rest from reference TRBV7-6 and TRBJ2-3 gives the full variable domain: GAGVSQSPRYKVTKRGQDVALRCDPISGHVSLYWYRQALGQGPEFLTYFNYEAQQDKSGLPNDRFSAERPEGSISTLTIQRTEQRDSAMYRCASSLAPREKDTQYFGPGTRLTVL.

A few counts support this clone. V usage is TRBV10-3 and J usage is TRBJ2-1; perhaps TRBD2 as D (7 bases). The V gene lost 3 bases and the J gene lost 6 bases, with 12 bases spanning the gap. Germline lookup yields CDR1 ENHRY and CDR2 SYGVKD. The CDR3 extends over 14 amino acids. The CDR3 is CAISESGGINEQFF. CDR3 in DNA: TGTGCCATCAGTGAATCGGGGGGCATCAATGAGCAGTTCTTC.

V usage is TRBV5-6 and J usage is TRBJ2-5, with TRBD2 matching over 13 bases. This CDR3 is built from 19 residues. The V segment lost 3 bases and the J segment 4 bases; nucleotides outside the gene matches: 15. Per the germline V gene, CDR1 is SGHDT and CDR2 is YYEEEE. CDR3 in amino acids: CASSSGGVTSGRAGETQYF. In DNA, the CDR3 is TGTGCCAGCAGCTCCGGGGGGGTAACTAGCGGGAGGGCTGGAGAGACCCAGTACTTC.

This clone has only a few counts. V gene TRBV28 combines with J gene TRBJ2-3; 7 positions match TRBD2. The CDR3 contains 16 residues. With V trimmed by 6 bases and J by 1 base, 10 bases remained unmatched. The germline V gene has CDR1 MDHEN and CDR2 SYDVKM. Written as DNA, the CDR3 is TGTGCCAGCAGCCTGGCTAGCGGAGGGGGCACAGATACGCAGTATTTT. It specifies CASSLASGGGTDTQYF.

This clone occurred a few times. The chain uses TRBV6-5 and TRBJ2-7, with 8 bases aligning to TRBD1. Germline lookup yields CDR1 MNHEY and CDR2 SVGAGI. Trimming cost V 5 bases and J 2 bases; bases outside gene matches: 8. The CDR3 extends over 15 amino acids. CDR3 sequence (DNA): TGTGCCAGCAGTAGGACGGGACAGGACCCCTACGAGCAGTACTTC. This encodes CASSRTGQDPYEQYF.

This sequence joins TRBV10-3 and TRBJ2-7; possible D gene TRBD2, 6 bases. The CDR3 covers 13 residues. V was trimmed by 8 bases and J by 3 bases, leaving 14 bases between them. Germline V gene sequence: CDR1 ENHRY, CDR2 SYGVKD. In nucleotides, the CDR3 is TGTGCCATCGGGGGTGGAGGGATCTACGAGCAGTACTTC. Protein: CAIGGGGIYEQYF.

This clone was seen only a few times. This chain connects TRBV5-6 to TRBJ2-7, with D tentatively TRBD1 (9 bases). V lost 6 bases and J lost 4, with 20 bases in between. This CDR3 is 15 amino acids long. Germline loops: CDR1 SGHDT, CDR2 YYEEEE. The chain's CDR3 is CASTYRGRGVYEQYF. The CDR3 DNA reads TGTGCCAGCACCTACAGGGGGCGGGGGGTGTACGAGCAGTACTTC.

This clone was recorded a few times. The chain uses TRBV11-2 and TRBJ2-5, with D perhaps matching TRBD1 (5 bases). The V gene's germline CDR1 is SGHAT and CDR2 FQNNGV. The CDR3 is 15 residues long. Deletions cut 1 base from V and 7 bases from J, with 16 bases between. CDR3 DNA sequence: TGTGCCAGCAGCTTAGGGTTCCCAGGGCAGGGGACCCAGTACTTC. This sequence encodes CASSLGFPGQGTQYF.